This T cell receptor beta chain was captured by sequencing in a study of blood T cells in healthy people across ages. Study-level findings and limits: A conclusive naive versus antigen-experienced comparison was prevented by the unsorted PBMCs.

The CDR3 contains 14 residues. Germline V gives CDR1 MGHRA, CDR2 YSYEKL. V lost 0 bases and J 2 bases, leaving 7 bases between the germline ends. This clonotype was seen just once. Antigen specificity is unknown. Through a sample-barcoded 5' primer and a J-beta primer mix, a second PCR was run for roughly 7 to 11 cycles. TCRdb fed the 5' RACE reads into MiXCR, producing one record per CDR3 protein. Here the sample spans about 510,000 distinct CDR3 sequences, about 26% being singletons. Total RNA was isolated from each sample in quantities of at least 6 micrograms. This sample also belongs to another study, concerning T cells of mothers and their children. This second study says: Random nucleotides (2-4) and sample barcodes were added by the M1S primer used in the second PCR. There were over 9.5 million TCR beta CDR3 reads from each mother and about 3 million from each child.

The V gene is TRBV4-1, the J gene TRBJ2-5; possibly TRBD2 for D (5 bases). The sample taken for sequencing was blood. This receptor was taken from a boy younger than 10 in good health. CDR3 protein: CASSQEEDQETQYF. CDR3 coding DNA: TGCGCCAGCAGCCAAGAGGAGGATCAAGAGACCCAGTACTTC.